The 25 T cell receptor beta chains in this list originate from one sample, sequenced in a study of control samples from healthy donors and cancer patients. Repertoires were generated with immunoSEQ multiplex PCR, while TCRdb's copy carries only in-frame clones and drops some. The table shows approximately 15,000 clones, with over 80% occurring only once. The source material was PBMCs. The receptor set was obtained from a woman between 70 and 85 years old with colorectal cancer.

V usage is TRBV3-1 (or the pseudogene TRBV3-2) and J usage is TRBJ1-1; the D is unclear. CDR3 length: 13 amino acids. Germline assignment: CDR1 LGHDT and CDR2 YNNKEL (reference sequence). Deletions cut 6 bases from V and 5 bases from J, with 13 bases between. The chain's CDR3 is CASRNPGGTEAFF. The CDR3, as DNA: TGTGCCAGCAGAAACCCGGGAGGTACTGAAGCTTTCTTT.

The chain combines TRBV7-2 with TRBJ1-4; 9 bases are shared with TRBD1. The germline V gene encodes CDR1 SGHTA and CDR2 FQGNSA. Trimming removed 2 bases from V and 8 bases from J; junction bases left unmatched: 3. CDR3 length: 14 residues. The CDR3: CASSLTGGEEKLFF. CDR3 bases: TGTGCCAGCAGCTTAACAGGGGGCGAGGAAAAACTGTTTTTT.

This chain's CDR3 is CAISERGTGGLGTQYF. CDR3 DNA: TGTGCCATCAGTGAGAGGGGGACAGGGGGACTCGGGACCCAGTACTTC. The rearrangement joins TRBV10-3 to TRBJ2-5, with TRBD1 identical over 11 bases. Trimming took 2 bases from V and 7 from J; bases not matched to a gene: 9. Germline assignment: CDR1 ENHRY and CDR2 SYGVKD. The CDR3 contains 16 residues.

V usage is TRBV6-7 and J usage is TRBJ1-1, with 8 bases lining up with TRBD1. TRBV6-7 has ORF status, its function being uncertain. V trimming: 0 bases; J trimming: 5 bases; junction bases outside the gene matches: 2. The CDR3 spans 14 residues. Here the CDR3 reads CASSYSRQGTEAFF. DNA of the CDR3: TGTGCCAGCAGTTACTCCAGACAGGGGACTGAAGCTTTCTTT.

The V call is TRBV29-1, the J call TRBJ2-2, with 11 bases lining up with TRBD2. Germline V gives CDR1 SQVTM, CDR2 ANQGSEA. After removal of 7 bases from V and 7 bases from J, the junction contained 2 bases not matched to a gene. This CDR3 is built from 12 residues. CDR3 protein: CSGGLADGELFF. CDR3 DNA sequence: TGCAGCGGGGGACTAGCGGACGGGGAGCTGTTTTTT.

This clone was observed a few times. The chain has TRBV4-1 and TRBJ2-7; the D gene is possibly TRBD2 (6 bases). The V and J ends lost 1 base and 0 bases respectively, with 10 bases between them. This CDR3 contains 15 residues. CDR1 is MGHRA and CDR2 is YSYEKL in the germline V gene. The CDR3 protein is CASSQVGTYSYEQYF. The CDR3 DNA reads TGCGCCAGCAGCCAAGTGGGGACTTACTCCTACGAGCAGTACTTC.

The rearrangement uses TRBV6-2 or TRBV6-3 and TRBJ1-3; no reliable D call. Trimming pared 6 bases from V and 0 bases from J, leaving 6 bases between. The CDR3 sequence is 13 residues long. Germline values: CDR1 MNHEY, CDR2 SVGEGT. The CDR3 coding sequence is TGTGCCAGCAGCCGAAACTCTGGAAACACCATATATTTT. It translates to CASSRNSGNTIYF.

This chain joins TRBV10-1 and TRBJ1-5, with TRBD1 matching 7 bases. V shed 10 bases and J 14 bases; nucleotides not matched to a gene: 17. This CDR3 contains 13 residues. CDR1 WNHNN and CDR2 SYGVQD come from the germline V gene (reference sequence). CDR3 sequence reads: CATLSETGRLEHF. Here the CDR3 DNA reads TGCGCCACACTTTCCGAGACAGGGCGGTTGGAGCATTTT.

The chain joins TRBV4-1 to TRBJ1-3; possible D gene TRBD1, 5 bases. V was cut by 4 bases and J by 3 bases, with 16 bases left in between. Germline-derived CDR1 and CDR2 are MGHRA and YSYEKL. The CDR3 covers 16 residues. The chain's CDR3 is CASSRVGAIGGNTIYF. CDR3 DNA sequence: TGCGCCAGCAGCCGAGTAGGGGCAATAGGTGGAAACACCATATATTTT.

In its sample, this clone was seen once. V usage is TRBV6-2 or TRBV6-3 and J usage is TRBJ2-7, with 9 nucleotides matching TRBD1. The CDR3 loop spans 15 amino acids. Looked up from germline, CDR1 is MNHEY and CDR2 is SVGEGT. V shed 4 bases and J 8 bases; nucleotides not matched to a gene: 12. Here the CDR3 DNA reads TGTGCCAGCAGTTCCGTGACAGGGGGGGCGCGGAAGCAGTACTTC. Protein sequence: CASSSVTGGARKQYF.

The chain uses TRBV11-3 and TRBJ2-2; D gene unclear. Germline V gene data show CDR1 as SGHNT and CDR2 as YENEEA. V lost 3 bases, J lost 3 bases, and 8 bases lay in between. The CDR3 length is 14 residues. CDR3 bases: TGTGCCAGCAGCTTCTTCGCGGACACCGGGGAGCTGTTTTTT. Amino acids: CASSFFADTGELFF.

The chain uses TRBV27 and TRBJ1-5, with D hard to call. Germline-derived CDR1 and CDR2 are MNHEY and SMNVEV (reference sequence). Trimming took 2 bases from V and 1 from J, leaving 3 bases between them. The CDR3 consists of 13 residues. The CDR3 spells CASSLGSNQPQHF. CDR3 sequence (DNA): TGTGCCAGCAGTTTAGGCAGCAATCAGCCCCAGCATTTT.

The chain couples TRBV6-5 to TRBJ1-4; 7 nucleotides match TRBD1. Unmatched junction bases numbered 2, after V lost 0 bases and J lost 1 base. Germline values: CDR1 MNHEY, CDR2 SVGAGI. The CDR3 covers 16 residues. DNA of the CDR3: TGTGCCAGCAGTTACTCCCGGACAGGAACTAATGAAAAACTGTTTTTT. It is translated as CASSYSRTGTNEKLFF.

The CDR3 is CASSLGETGRTEAFF. The CDR3 nucleotides are TGTGCCAGCAGCTTAGGGGAAACAGGACGCACTGAAGCTTTCTTT. V and J are TRBV7-2 and TRBJ1-1, with D possibly matching TRBD1 (5 bases). The germline V gene encodes CDR1 SGHTA and CDR2 FQGNSA. V lost 1 base, J lost 4 bases, and 13 bases lay in between. CDR3 length: 15 amino acids.

The chain carries TRBV6-5 and TRBJ2-7; either TRBD1 or TRBD2 may supply D (6 bases each). V lost 6 bases and J lost 0, with 15 bases in between. The CDR3 extends over 15 amino acids. Germline CDR1 is MNHEY and CDR2 is SVGAGI. The CDR3 here is CASSYRDLSSYEQYF. The CDR3 bases are TGTGCCAGCAGCTACAGGGACTTGAGCTCCTACGAGCAGTACTTC.

This clone was seen only a few times. This chain joins TRBV3-1 (or the pseudogene TRBV3-2) and TRBJ2-3; no reliable D call. Germline V CDR1 and CDR2: LGHDT, YNNKEL (reference sequence). The CDR3 extends over 12 amino acids. V lost 4 bases and J lost 5, with 7 bases in between. CDR3 sequence (DNA): TGTGCCAGCAGCCCAGGCTTAGATACGCAGTATTTT. Its translation: CASSPGLDTQYF.

The chain recombines TRBV7-9 with TRBJ1-1; 10 bases fit TRBD1. This CDR3 is 15 amino acids long. CDR1 and CDR2 (germline): SEHNR, FQNEAQ (reference sequence). V lost 5 bases and J lost 3; bases outside the gene matches: 6. The CDR3 coding sequence is TGTGCCAGCAGCGAGACAGGGGGCTTAGACACTGAAGCTTTCTTT. Translation gives CASSETGGLDTEAFF.

The rearrangement joins TRBV10-1 to TRBJ2-3, with 8 bases lining up with TRBD1. Germline CDR1 WNHNN, CDR2 SYGVQD (reference sequence). Losses at the gene ends were 7 bases for V and 1 base for J; bases not matched to a gene: 7. The CDR3 extends over 15 amino acids. In DNA, the CDR3 is TGCGCCAGCAACAGGACAGGGTTGTGCACAGATACGCAGTATTTT. It translates to CASNRTGLCTDTQYF.

In DNA form, the CDR3 reads TGCGCCAGCAGACAGGGACTCCGTACAGATACGCAGTATTTT. Translated, it gives CASRQGLRTDTQYF. This rearrangement joins TRBV4-1 to TRBJ2-3, with D tentatively TRBD1 or TRBD2 (6 bases each). Germline V gene sequence: CDR1 MGHRA, CDR2 YSYEKL. The CDR3 is 14 residues long. V was pared by 6 bases and J by 3 bases, with 13 bases between.

A remark on this clone: The same CDR3 can be traced to other DNA sequences in this sample. The chain carries TRBV15 and TRBJ2-1; TRBD1 is a possible D gene (6 bases). V gave up 5 bases and J gave up 0 bases, with 11 bases separating them. The CDR3 consists of 15 residues. The germline CDR1 and CDR2 sequences are LNHNV and YYDKDF (reference sequence). This CDR3 reads CATSRTGSSYNEQFF. In DNA form, the CDR3 reads TGTGCCACCAGCCGTACAGGGAGCTCCTACAATGAGCAGTTCTTC.

This chain links TRBV6-2 or TRBV6-3 with TRBJ1-2; no reliable D call. CDR1 MNHEY and CDR2 SVGEGT come from the germline V gene. Trimming took off 5 bases at V and 7 bases at J, with 8 bases between the two ends. CDR3 size: 11 residues. CDR3 DNA sequence: TGTGCCAGCAGTCCCGCGGTTGGCTACACCTTC. Its translation is CASSPAVGYTF.

V usage is TRBV23-1 and J usage is TRBJ1-4; D remains unclear. TRBV23-1 is recorded as an ORF, its role being uncertain. V was clipped by 6 bases and J by 0 bases, with 11 bases between them. The CDR3 has 15 residues. The CDR3: CASRWTSATNEKLFF. CDR3 coding DNA: TGCGCCAGCAGGTGGACCTCTGCAACTAATGAAAAACTGTTTTTT.

The chain couples TRBV25-1 to TRBJ2-1; TRBD2 aligns across 10 bases. V lost 2 bases, J lost 8 bases, and 6 bases stayed unmatched. This CDR3 has 15 residues. Germline-derived CDR1 and CDR2 are MGHDK and SYGVNS. The CDR3, as DNA: TGTGCCAGCAGTGAACATAACCTAGCGGGGGATGAGCAGTTCTTC. Its translation: CASSEHNLAGDEQFF.

The rearrangement links TRBV19 to TRBJ1-3; no clear D gene. Germline CDR1 and CDR2: LNHDA and SQIVND (reference sequence). Between the trimmed V and J ends, which lost 4 bases and 6 bases, there was a span of 10 bases. This CDR3 contains 13 residues. The CDR3 loop reads CASSSQVANTIYF. The CDR3 nucleotides are TGTGCCAGTAGTAGTCAGGTAGCAAACACCATATATTTT.

The chain is built from TRBV19 and TRBJ2-2; 12 nucleotides match TRBD2. Per germline, CDR1 LNHDA and CDR2 SQIVND (reference sequence). Losses at the gene ends were 5 bases for V and 3 bases for J; bases not matched to a gene: 10. This CDR3 has 18 amino acids. CDR3 in amino acids: CASSLGLAGSWDTGELFF. The CDR3 DNA sequence: TGTGCCAGTAGTTTAGGACTAGCGGGGTCGTGGGACACCGGGGAGCTGTTTTTT.